One and the same sample provided the 20 T cell receptor beta chains below, sequenced in a study of control samples from healthy donors and cancer patients. Clones were sequenced by immunoSEQ multiplex PCR, and TCRdb holds only the in-frame ones, with some missing. The table has some 150,000 clones, 75% to 95% seen once. Sequencing was performed on blood. The receptors here all came from a woman in her 30s in good health.

The chain has TRBV2 and TRBJ1-6; 9 bases agree with TRBD1. Germline V gene sequence: CDR1 SNHLY, CDR2 FYNNEI. The CDR3 loop spans 15 amino acids. Trimming cost V 6 bases and J 5 bases; bases outside gene matches: 5. The CDR3 sequence: CASRPTGGNNSPLHF. In DNA, the CDR3 is TGTGCCAGCAGGCCGACAGGGGGGAATAATTCACCCCTCCACTTT.

This clone was detected once. The chain is built from TRBV15 and TRBJ1-3; D not resolved. This CDR3 has 16 amino acids. Per germline, CDR1 LNHNV and CDR2 YYDKDF (reference sequence). V lost 0 bases and J 0 bases, leaving 9 bases between the germline ends. The CDR3 reads CATSRDLGSSGNTIYF. The DNA of the CDR3 is TGTGCCACCAGCAGAGATCTGGGGAGCTCTGGAAACACCATATATTTT.

The chain recombines TRBV27 with TRBJ1-3; no clear D. With 3 bases removed from V and 2 bases from J, the gap between germline ends came to 8 bases. CDR1 and CDR2 from the germline V gene are MNHEY and SMNVEV (reference sequence). The CDR3 extends over 14 amino acids. The chain's CDR3 is CASSLSMTGNTIYF. The CDR3 DNA follows: TGTGCCAGCAGTTTGAGTATGACTGGAAACACCATATATTTT.

This clone was recorded only once. This chain joins TRBV6-5 and TRBJ2-1; a possible D gene is TRBD1 (6 bases). Germline lookup yields CDR1 MNHEY and CDR2 SVGAGI. Trimming pared 2 bases from V and 7 bases from J, leaving 9 bases between. This CDR3 has 13 amino acids. CDR3 in DNA: TGTGCCAGCAGTTACGGCAGGGGTAATGAGCAGTTCTTC. Its translation: CASSYGRGNEQFF.

The rearrangement joins TRBV11-3 to TRBJ1-4; D call uncertain. This CDR3 comprises 11 residues. The V and J ends lost 0 bases and 7 bases respectively, with 0 bases between them. Germline V lookup: CDR1 SGHNT, CDR2 YENEEA. This chain's CDR3 is CASSLDEKLFF. The CDR3 coding sequence is TGTGCCAGCAGCTTAGATGAAAAACTGTTTTTT.

As regards this clone: This sample includes further DNA sequences coding for the same CDR3. The CDR3 DNA reads TGTGCCAGCAGCTTAGCGGGGGGGACAGATACGCAGTATTTT. Its translation: CASSLAGGTDTQYF. The rearrangement uses TRBV13 and TRBJ2-3; 8 bases are shared with TRBD2. Germline lookup yields CDR1 PRHDT and CDR2 FYEKMQ (reference sequence). The CDR3 has 14 residues. V gave up 1 base and J gave up 3 bases; unmatched junction bases: 0.

This chain links TRBV18 with TRBJ2-1; TRBD1 matches 10 bases. Trimming removed 5 bases from V and 0 bases from J; junction bases left unmatched: 1. The CDR3 length is 15 residues. Germline V gene sequence: CDR1 KGHSH, CDR2 LQKENI. CDR3 DNA: TGTGCCAGCTCAAGGACAGGGGGCTCCTACAATGAGCAGTTCTTC. Translation: CASSRTGGSYNEQFF.

The CDR3 DNA sequence: TGTGCCAGCAGCCAAGATCGGGCGAGCACAGATACGCAGTATTTT. This sequence encodes CASSQDRASTDTQYF. The gene calls are TRBV4-2 and TRBJ2-3; D gene unclear. This CDR3 has 15 residues. Trimming removed 0 bases at V and 0 bases at J, with 7 bases between. CDR1 LGHNA and CDR2 YNFKEQ come from the germline V gene.

The J gene is TRBJ2-7, the V gene TRBV5-3; 9 nucleotides agree with TRBD1. TRBV5-3 is labeled an ORF, and its function is uncertain. The V gene end was trimmed by 4 bases and the J gene end by 1 base; junction bases not matched to a gene: 3. CDR3 length: 14 residues. The CDR3 bases are TGTGCCAGAAGCCGGGGACAGGGATCCTACGAGCAGTACTTC. Protein sequence: CARSRGQGSYEQYF.

V and J are TRBV3-1 (or the pseudogene TRBV3-2) and TRBJ1-2; TRBD1 matches 9 bases. This CDR3 is built from 13 residues. Unmatched junction bases numbered 3, after V lost 3 bases and J lost 7 bases. CDR1 is LGHDT and CDR2 is YNNKEL in the germline V gene (reference sequence). CDR3 protein: CASSQGTGRGYTF. For the CDR3, the DNA is TGTGCCAGCAGCCAGGGGACAGGGCGTGGCTACACCTTC.

The chain joins TRBV24-1 to TRBJ1-1; tentatively, D is TRBD1 (5 bases). Germline V gives CDR1 KGHDR, CDR2 SFDVKD. With 1 base removed from V and 4 bases from J, the gap between germline ends came to 6 bases. This CDR3 has 13 residues. The DNA of the CDR3 is TGTGCCACCAGTGATTTAGGGACCACTGAAGCTTTCTTT. As protein: CATSDLGTTEAFF.

The rearrangement joins TRBV6-6 to TRBJ1-2; the D is unclear. Looked up from germline, CDR1 is MNHNY and CDR2 is SVGAGI (reference sequence). V gave up 2 bases and J gave up 6 bases, with 13 bases separating them. The CDR3 covers 14 residues. DNA for the CDR3: TGTGCCAGCAGTTACCGACATGATTCGGATGGCTACACCTTC. Residues: CASSYRHDSDGYTF.

The chain has TRBV18 and TRBJ2-3; TRBD1 matches at 8 bases. Germline loops: CDR1 KGHSH, CDR2 LQKENI. J gave up 2 bases and V 1 base, and 5 bases lay outside the gene matches. CDR3 length: 16 residues. The CDR3 DNA reads as TGTGCCAGCTCACCACGGGGACAGGCCTACACAGATACGCAGTATTTT. Amino acid sequence: CASSPRGQAYTDTQYF. Full variable domain (outside the CDR3, taken from reference TRBV18 and TRBJ2-3): NAGVMQNPRHLVRRRGQEARLRCSPMKGHSHVYWYRQLPEEGLKFMVYLQKENIIDESGMPKERFSAEFPKEGPSILRIQQVVRGDSAAYFCASSPRGQAYTDTQYFGPGTRLTVL.

The chain uses TRBV9 and TRBJ2-1; 14 bases align to TRBD2. This CDR3 is built from 17 residues. CDR1 and CDR2 (germline): SGDLS, YYNGEE. Trimming took 3 bases from V and 3 from J; bases not matched to a gene: 5. The CDR3 here is CASSGGTSGSIYNEQFF. In nucleotides, the CDR3 is TGTGCCAGCAGCGGGGGGACTAGCGGGAGTATCTACAATGAGCAGTTCTTC.

The chain employs TRBV4-2 and TRBJ2-4, with TRBD1 identical over 10 bases. Germline V CDR1 and CDR2: LGHNA, YNFKEQ. This CDR3 spans 15 amino acids. Germline trimming cut 5 bases from V and 3 bases from J; bases unmatched to any gene: 4. CDR3 protein: CASSGGQGGKNIQYF. DNA of the CDR3: TGTGCCAGCAGCGGCGGACAGGGGGGCAAAAACATTCAGTACTTC.

The chain couples TRBV11-2 to TRBJ2-3; TRBD2 aligns across 10 bases. V dropped 0 bases and J dropped 4; count of bases not matched to a gene: 4. This CDR3 has 16 amino acids. CDR1 and CDR2 (germline): SGHAT, FQNNGV. The DNA for the CDR3 is TGTGCCAGCAGCTTAGATTTCGGACTAGCGGCAGATACGCAGTATTTT. It codes for CASSLDFGLAADTQYF.

This rearrangement joins TRBV28 to TRBJ1-4, with 8 positions matching TRBD1. The trim removed 5 bases at V and 8 bases at J, leaving 10 bases unmatched. The CDR3 spans 15 residues. CDR1 and CDR2 from the germline V gene are MDHEN and SYDVKM. CDR3 coding DNA: TGTGCCAGCAGTCCCCCCGACAGGGGTTGGGAAAAACTGTTTTTT. Protein product: CASSPPDRGWEKLFF.

V is TRBV19 and J is TRBJ2-3, with D tentatively TRBD1 (6 bases). Germline CDR1 is LNHDA and CDR2 is SQIVND (reference sequence). Trimming took 3 bases from V and 3 from J, leaving 10 bases between them. The CDR3 sequence is 14 residues long. CDR3 nucleotides: TGTGCCAGTAGTATCAGGCAGGGGACAGATACGCAGTATTTT. Protein: CASSIRQGTDTQYF.

Note on this clone: Other DNA sequences within the sample encode an identical CDR3. V and J are TRBV11-3 and TRBJ2-2; unclear D gene. V was pared by 3 bases and J by 5 bases, with 4 bases between. CDR1 and CDR2 (germline): SGHNT, YENEEA. CDR3 length: 12 amino acids. This CDR3 is CASSLETGELFF. The CDR3 DNA reads as TGTGCCAGCAGCTTGGAAACCGGGGAGCTGTTTTTT.

The sample holds one count of this clone. The rearrangement joins TRBV19 to TRBJ1-2; 7 bases line up with TRBD1. Trimming took 4 bases from V and 5 from J; bases not matched to a gene: 7. CDR1 LNHDA and CDR2 SQIVND come from the germline V gene (reference sequence). CDR3 length: 14 residues. This chain's CDR3 is CASSTDRVGYGYTF. The DNA for the CDR3 is TGTGCCAGTAGTACCGACAGGGTCGGGTATGGCTACACCTTC.